This T cell receptor beta chain was identified during a study of OX40 agonist ivuxolimab in advanced cancers. Broader study findings: There were, on average, more expanded clones in CD8+ T cells than in CD4+. CD4+ and CD8+ T cells in blood underwent clonal expansion by week 6 at 0.1 to 3.0 mg/kg.

Repertoires were generated with immunoSEQ multiplex PCR, while TCRdb's copy carries only in-frame clones and drops some. This repertoire shows about 25,000 clones, 65% to 90% found once; its top ten account for less than 15%. As to this clone: The target antigen is unknown.

The ends lost 5 bases at V and 3 bases at J; junction bases unmatched: 10. The CDR3 contains 16 residues. Germline V gene lookup returns CDR1 SGHRS and CDR2 YFSETQ. The receptor comes from an adult with an advanced solid tumor such as melanoma, head and neck, liver or kidney cancer. This chain links TRBV5-1 with TRBJ2-3; 9 bases fit TRBD1. The specimen was CD4+ or CD8+ T cells sorted from blood, collected in a trial of the OX40 agonist ivuxolimab. The CDR3 DNA sequence: TGCGCCAGCAGTCCCGACAGGGGGTTAATTACAGATACGCAGTATTTT. It yields the protein CASSPDRGLITDTQYF. The full variable domain, in which reference TRBV5-1 and TRBJ2-3 provide the parts outside the CDR3, is KAGVTQTPRYLIKTRGQQVTLSCSPISGHRSVSWYQQTPGQGLQFLFEYFSETQRNKGNFPGRFSGRQFSNSRSEMNVSTLELGDSALYLCASSPDRGLITDTQYFGPGTRLTVL.